The 18 T cell receptor beta chains in this list originate from one sample, sequenced in a study of CD8 T cells in ankylosing spondylitis. Notes on the study in general: Seemingly distinctive of ankylosing spondylitis blood was a TCR beta motif formed by eight highly homologous variants.

No antigen has been assigned to these receptors. TCRdb recomputed calls from the 5' RACE reads with MiXCR, one row per CDR3 protein. The sample gives some 840,000 distinct CDR3 sequences, 10% to 15% of which show up once; about 0.5% is in the top ten. The sample consisted of blood, either unsorted or a sorted T cell fraction (not recorded which). The receptors shown here come from a male donor with ankylosing spondylitis.

The chain couples TRBV15 to TRBJ2-7; D gene uncertain. The CDR3 is 13 residues long. The V and J ends lost 1 base and 2 bases respectively, with 6 bases between them. The germline CDR1 and CDR2 sequences are LNHNV and YYDKDF (reference sequence). The CDR3 loop is CATSRGRPYEQYF. CDR3 nucleotides: TGTGCCACCAGCAGAGGACGGCCCTACGAGCAGTACTTC. Full variable domain (remainder filled in from reference TRBV15 and TRBJ2-7): DAMVIQNPRYQVTQFGKPVTLSCSQTLNHNVMYWYQQKSSQAPKLLFHYYDKDFNNEADTPDNFQSRRPNTSFCFLDIRSPGLGDTAMYLCATSRGRPYEQYFGPGTRLTVT.

This clonotype has only a few counts. The rearrangement uses TRBV7-2 and TRBJ2-1; 11 positions agree with TRBD2. Germline V lookup: CDR1 SGHTA, CDR2 FQGNSA. The V segment lost 5 bases and the J segment 3 bases; nucleotides outside the gene matches: 6. The CDR3 runs 16 residues. CDR3 amino acids: CASSLTSGTIYNEQFF. In DNA, the CDR3 is TGTGCCAGCAGCCTGACTAGCGGGACTATCTACAATGAGCAGTTCTTC.

This clonotype has a count of ten or more. The chain recombines TRBV20-1 with TRBJ2-2; possible D gene TRBD1, 6 bases. V was pared by 0 bases and J by 0 bases, with 11 bases between. The length of the CDR3 is 16 residues. Germline CDR1 reads DFQATT; CDR2 reads SNEGSKA (reference sequence). CDR3 protein: CSARDQGPANTGELFF. The CDR3 nucleotides read TGCAGTGCTAGAGACCAGGGGCCCGCGAACACCGGGGAGCTGTTTTTT.

The sample holds a few counts of this clonotype. The rearrangement links TRBV20-1 to TRBJ2-3, with a weak D call TRBD1 (5 bases). This CDR3 has 13 amino acids. Germline assignment: CDR1 DFQATT and CDR2 SNEGSKA (reference sequence). V was shortened by 1 base and J by 2 bases, with 7 bases between the two germline ends. The DNA of the CDR3 is TGCAGTGCTAGAGGACAGCTCACAGATACGCAGTATTTT. Translation: CSARGQLTDTQYF.

The chain uses TRBV3-1 and TRBJ1-2; weak D call: TRBD1 (5 bases). This CDR3 has 13 residues. Germline assignment: CDR1 LGHDT and CDR2 YNNKEL (reference sequence). V was clipped by 2 bases and J by 4 bases, with 8 bases between them. The CDR3 region is CASSQRGAYGYTF. Here the CDR3 DNA reads TGTGCCAGCAGCCAAAGGGGCGCCTATGGCTACACCTTC.

This clonotype was detected a few times. V is TRBV7-9 and J is TRBJ1-4; D not certain. Germline values: CDR1 SEHNR, CDR2 FQNEAQ (reference sequence). The V end was cut by 5 bases, the J end by 8 bases, with 9 bases between. This CDR3 comprises 12 residues. The CDR3 reads CASSVSGEKLFF. The CDR3 DNA follows: TGTGCCAGCAGCGTTAGCGGCGAAAAACTGTTTTTT.

The chain couples TRBV9 to TRBJ2-2; D gene uncertain. The germline V and J ends were trimmed by 4 bases and 9 bases, with 7 bases remaining between them. The CDR3 covers 11 residues. Germline CDR1 is SGDLS and CDR2 is YYNGEE. The CDR3, as DNA: TGTGCCAGCAGCACTCCGAGGGAGCTGTTTTTT. Its translation is CASSTPRELFF.

This chain connects TRBV4-3 to TRBJ2-1, with a weak D call TRBD2 (5 bases). The germline V gene encodes CDR1 LGHNA and CDR2 YSLEER. There are 14 residues in the CDR3. The V end lost 2 bases, the J end lost 5 bases, and 10 bases lay between the germline ends. The CDR3 here is CASSQLDWNNEQFF. Written as DNA, the CDR3 is TGCGCCAGCAGCCAACTGGACTGGAACAATGAGCAGTTCTTC.

In its sample, this clonotype was seen once. The J gene is TRBJ2-7, the V gene TRBV7-2; 8 nucleotides align to TRBD1. CDR3 length equals 14 residues. V shed 5 bases and J 5 bases; nucleotides not matched to a gene: 8. Germline CDR1 SGHTA, CDR2 FQGNSA. CDR3 sequence (DNA): TGTGCCAGCAGCCCCCGGACAGGGCGAAACGAGCAGTACTTC. Its translation is CASSPRTGRNEQYF.

This clonotype appeared many times. V and J are TRBV6-2 or TRBV6-3 and TRBJ1-1; 7 nucleotides match TRBD1. The CDR3 sequence is 14 residues long. Germline trimming cut 5 bases from V and 3 bases from J; bases unmatched to any gene: 6. Germline CDR1 and CDR2: MNHEY and SVGEGT. The CDR3 DNA follows: TGTGCCAGCAGTACGTGGACAGGCTACACTGAAGCTTTCTTT. Translation: CASSTWTGYTEAFF.

V and J are TRBV7-9 and TRBJ1-1; the D gene is possibly TRBD1 (6 bases). V gave up 1 base and J gave up 4 bases, with 13 bases separating them. This CDR3 spans 15 amino acids. CDR1 is SEHNR, CDR2 FQNEAQ, per germline (reference sequence). For the CDR3, the DNA is TGTGCCAGCAGCTTAGACAGGGTTACGTCCACTGAAGCTTTCTTT. It encodes CASSLDRVTSTEAFF.

The chain carries TRBV11-2 and TRBJ2-3, with a tentative D call TRBD2 (5 bases). Germline assignment: CDR1 SGHAT and CDR2 FQNNGV. V lost 5 bases to trimming and J lost 0 bases, with 21 bases between them. The CDR3 extends over 18 amino acids. For the CDR3, the DNA is TGTGCCAGCAGCCCCCGTAGTTTAACAGCGGCTAGCACAGATACGCAGTATTTT. Translating it yields CASSPRSLTAASTDTQYF.

The sample holds a few counts of this clonotype. The chain uses TRBV5-1 and TRBJ2-3; D may be TRBD2 (6 bases). The V end lost 4 bases, the J end lost 2 bases, and 23 bases lay between the germline ends. Germline CDR1 is SGHRS and CDR2 is YFSETQ. The CDR3 sequence is 18 residues long. The DNA of the CDR3 is TGCGCCAGCAGCCCGGCCTTCACTAGCTCGCCATCCACAGATACGCAGTATTTT. This gives the protein CASSPAFTSSPSTDTQYF.

The rearrangement joins TRBV10-3 to TRBJ2-2; D might be TRBD1 (6 bases). V was cut by 2 bases and J by 2 bases, with 9 bases left in between. CDR1 ENHRY and CDR2 SYGVKD come from the germline V gene. The CDR3 loop spans 15 amino acids. The DNA for the CDR3 is TGTGCCATCAGTGAGACGGGACAAAACACCGGGGAGCTGTTTTTT. Translated: CAISETGQNTGELFF.

The rearrangement joins TRBV29-1 to TRBJ2-7; 7 bases line up with TRBD2. CDR1 and CDR2 from the germline V gene are SQVTM and ANQGSEA. The junction had 5 bases not matched to a gene; V was cut back by 4 bases and J by 5 bases. The CDR3 spans 12 residues. This chain's CDR3 is CSVGRLANEQYF. CDR3 DNA: TGCAGCGTTGGTCGACTAGCAAACGAGCAGTACTTC.

This chain links TRBV5-1 with TRBJ2-7; 9 bases agree with TRBD1. Germline lookup yields CDR1 SGHRS and CDR2 YFSETQ. This CDR3 has 15 residues. V was clipped by 4 bases and J by 3 bases; unmatched bases: 8. For the CDR3, the DNA is TGCGCCAGCAGCCACAGACAGGGGGGAAGCTACGAGCAGTACTTC. Its protein is CASSHRQGGSYEQYF.

There are many counts of this clonotype. The chain employs TRBV5-1 and TRBJ2-1; TRBD2 aligns across 10 bases. The J segment lost 10 bases and the V segment lost 6 bases, leaving 13 bases of the junction unmatched. CDR3 length equals 15 residues. Germline-derived CDR1 and CDR2 are SGHRS and YFSETQ. CDR3 amino acids: CASKSTAGGPGEQFF. DNA for the CDR3: TGCGCCAGCAAATCCACAGCGGGAGGGCCTGGGGAGCAGTTCTTC. Full variable domain (missing parts from reference TRBV5-1 and TRBJ2-1): KAGVTQTPRYLIKTRGQQVTLSCSPISGHRSVSWYQQTPGQGLQFLFEYFSETQRNKGNFPGRFSGRQFSNSRSEMNVSTLELGDSALYLCASKSTAGGPGEQFFGPGTRLTVL.

V usage is TRBV27 and J usage is TRBJ2-1; no firm D call. The CDR3 has 13 residues. Per germline, CDR1 MNHEY and CDR2 SMNVEV (reference sequence). Trimming shortened V by 5 bases and J by 12 bases, and 17 bases separated the two germline ends. In DNA form, the CDR3 reads TGTGCCAGCAGTCCCAACCCCCCGGCGCGGCAGTTCTTC. Its protein product is CASSPNPPARQFF.